The TCR beta chain described here comes from a study of regulatory T cells in long-lasting Graves disease. This clonotype was counted at least ten times. Noted time point: persistent/refractory GD, antithyroid drugs over 5 years with positive TRAb. PBMCs provided the RNA from which the TCR library was made. Arm-PCR of CDR3 regions and iRepertoire HTBI primers were used to build TCR beta libraries. In TCRdb, the multiplex PCR reads were re-called with MiXCR into one record per CDR3 protein. The data show over 450,000 distinct CDR3 sequences, about 22% seen once. This CDR3 has 13 residues. V lost 3 bases and J lost 8, with 14 bases in between.

The material was peripheral blood mononuclear cells (PBMCs), obtained when the disease was refractory, from a patient treated with antithyroid drugs. V usage is TRBV12-3 or TRBV12-4 and J usage is TRBJ2-7; no firm D call. The TCR originated in a female donor with Graves disease. CDR3 nucleotide sequence: TGTGCCAGCAGTTTTCGGTTTAGGGTACAGCAGTACTTC. This codes for CASSFRFRVQQYF.